These 19 T cell receptor beta chains were sequenced from one sample in a study of CD8+ T cells in alopecia areata. After isolation, RNA underwent reverse transcription to generate cDNA as the sequencing template. Clones were read by immunoSEQ multiplex PCR, and TCRdb kept only the in-frame ones, dropping some. The data show 200,000 to 250,000 clones, about 58% seen once. Treatment given: oral pan-JAK inhibitor, 5-10 mg twice daily. The sample was CD4+ T cells sorted from blood, taken at week 4, from a patient treated with tofacitinib. All receptors come from a human donor with alopecia areata.

Of note for this clone: Other nucleotide sequences in the sample specify the same CDR3. The chain employs TRBV29-1 and TRBJ2-3; 10 bases are a match to TRBD2. The CDR3 is 15 residues long. The V segment lost 4 bases and the J segment 0 bases; nucleotides outside the gene matches: 4. Germline V gene lookup returns CDR1 SQVTM and CDR2 ANQGSEA. CDR3 in amino acids: CSVVGSGGSTDTQYF. DNA of the CDR3: TGCAGCGTTGTGGGTAGCGGGGGGAGCACAGATACGCAGTATTTT.

This clone was counted a few times. The chain combines TRBV29-1 with TRBJ1-1; D gene uncertain. V lost 4 bases and J lost 5, with 11 bases in between. This CDR3 is built from 12 residues. Germline assignment: CDR1 SQVTM and CDR2 ANQGSEA. The CDR3 loop reads CSVGGWVTEAFF. CDR3 nucleotide sequence: TGCAGCGTTGGGGGATGGGTGACTGAAGCTTTCTTT.

The chain carries TRBV5-1 and TRBJ2-2; the D is unclear. Trimming took 0 bases from V and 5 from J, leaving 8 bases between them. CDR1 is SGHRS, CDR2 YFSETQ, per germline. The CDR3 has 14 residues. CDR3 loop: CASSLGQITGELFF. For the CDR3, the DNA is TGCGCCAGCAGCTTGGGGCAAATTACCGGGGAGCTGTTTTTT. The whole variable domain, filled in from reference TRBV5-1 and TRBJ2-2, reads KAGVTQTPRYLIKTRGQQVTLSCSPISGHRSVSWYQQTPGQGLQFLFEYFSETQRNKGNFPGRFSGRQFSNSRSEMNVSTLELGDSALYLCASSLGQITGELFFGEGSRLTVL.

The chain has TRBV4-1 and TRBJ1-1; TRBD1 is a possible D gene (5 bases). V was cut by 1 base and J by 1 base, with 13 bases left in between. CDR1 MGHRA and CDR2 YSYEKL come from the germline V gene. This CDR3 spans 16 amino acids. CDR3 DNA sequence: TGCGCCAGCAGCCAAGTTGCGGCAGGGCGGAACACTGAAGCTTTCTTT. As protein: CASSQVAAGRNTEAFF.

V and J are TRBV29-1 and TRBJ2-3, with 12 bases matching TRBD2. V shed 5 bases, J shed 2 bases, and the junction held 8 bases outside the gene matches. The CDR3 covers 16 residues. Germline lookup yields CDR1 SQVTM and CDR2 ANQGSEA. The chain's CDR3 is CSVTFGLAGNTDTQYF. In nucleotides, the CDR3 is TGCAGCGTTACATTCGGACTAGCGGGGAACACAGATACGCAGTATTTT.

V gene TRBV9 combines with J gene TRBJ2-1; TRBD1 matches 7 bases. Germline V gene lookup returns CDR1 SGDLS and CDR2 YYNGEE. CDR3 length: 15 amino acids. Trimming cost V 4 bases and J 0 bases; bases outside gene matches: 4. In DNA form, the CDR3 reads TGTGCCAGCAGCCCCAGGGGGTTCTCCTACAATGAGCAGTTCTTC. It translates to CASSPRGFSYNEQFF.

This chain connects TRBV6-5 to TRBJ2-7, with 7 bases aligning to TRBD2. Germline V gene lookup returns CDR1 MNHEY and CDR2 SVGAGI. The CDR3 is 13 amino acids. The V segment lost 4 bases and the J segment 6 bases; nucleotides outside the gene matches: 6. This CDR3 is CASSSGLVPEQYF. Written as DNA, the CDR3 is TGTGCCAGCAGTTCCGGACTAGTGCCCGAGCAGTACTTC.

The CDR3 bases are TGTGCCAGCGTGAGGGGGGCGGCGGGCACAGATACGCAGTATTTT. This codes for CASVRGAAGTDTQYF. This chain links TRBV2 with TRBJ2-3; D assignment may be TRBD1 or TRBD2 (6 bases each). Per germline, CDR1 SNHLY and CDR2 FYNNEI. There are 15 residues in the CDR3. V lost 8 bases and J lost 1, with 16 bases in between.

The V and J genes are TRBV9 and TRBJ2-5; the D gene could be TRBD1 or TRBD2 (5 bases each). This CDR3 comprises 13 residues. V was pared by 7 bases and J by 5 bases, with 15 bases between. Germline values: CDR1 SGDLS, CDR2 YYNGEE. In DNA, the CDR3 is TGTGCCAGCGGGGGATTACGGAGCGAGACCCAGTACTTC. It translates to CASGGLRSETQYF.

This clone showed up just a few times. The genes are TRBV6-1 and TRBJ1-1; D may be TRBD1 (5 bases). This CDR3 spans 13 amino acids. V lost 7 bases and J lost 5, with 14 bases in between. CDR1 MNHNS and CDR2 SASEGT come from the germline V gene. CDR3 region: CASTQGLGTEAFF. In nucleotides, the CDR3 is TGTGCCAGCACCCAGGGATTGGGTACTGAAGCTTTCTTT.

The CDR3 region is CAWSLTTDTEAFF. CDR3 in DNA: TGTGCCTGGAGCCTCACGACGGACACTGAAGCTTTCTTT. The V gene is TRBV30, the J gene TRBJ1-1; D is undetermined. Germline V gene data show CDR1 as GTSNPN and CDR2 as SVGIG (reference sequence). This CDR3 region has 13 residues. Trimming removed 3 bases from V and 3 bases from J, with 11 bases in between.

This clone occurred a few times. This chain links TRBV29-1 with TRBJ2-7; D unclear. The CDR3 is made up of 12 amino acids. V lost 4 bases and J 5 bases, leaving 12 bases between the germline ends. Germline V lookup: CDR1 SQVTM, CDR2 ANQGSEA. This chain's CDR3 is CSVVFRVNEQYF. CDR3 sequence (DNA): TGCAGCGTTGTCTTCCGGGTCAACGAGCAGTACTTC.

CDR3 sequence reads: CAWNQGSAEAFF. CDR3 DNA: TGTGCCTGGAATCAGGGTAGCGCTGAAGCTTTCTTT. V usage is TRBV30 and J usage is TRBJ1-1; perhaps TRBD1 as D (5 bases). The CDR3 sequence is 12 residues long. Per germline, CDR1 GTSNPN and CDR2 SVGIG (reference sequence). V gave up 4 bases and J gave up 6 bases, with 12 bases separating them.

V gene TRBV4-1 combines with J gene TRBJ1-1; D uncertain. From germline, CDR1 is MGHRA and CDR2 YSYEKL. The CDR3 has 14 amino acids. V was shortened by 1 base and J by 4 bases, with 10 bases between the two germline ends. The CDR3 DNA is TGCGCCAGCAGCCAAGTGGGTGGCGCCACTGAAGCTTTCTTT. Its translation: CASSQVGGATEAFF.

This clone was observed a handful of times. The DNA of the CDR3 is TGCGCCAGCAGTCAATCGCGTGGCTACACCTTC. This codes for CASSQSRGYTF. This chain uses TRBV23-1 with TRBJ1-2; D ambiguous. TRBV23-1 is filed as an ORF, its function uncertain. Trimming shortened V by 0 bases and J by 7 bases, and 3 bases separated the two germline ends. This CDR3 has 11 amino acids.

This clone has just a few counts. J is TRBJ1-6 and V is TRBV6-5, with D maybe TRBD1 (6 bases). The germline gives CDR1 MNHEY, CDR2 SVGAGI. The CDR3 sequence is 15 residues long. Trimming removed 5 bases from V and 7 bases from J, with 15 bases in between. CDR3 in amino acids: CASSQSTGYNSPLHF. The CDR3 DNA follows: TGTGCCAGCAGTCAATCGACAGGTTACAATTCACCCCTCCACTTT.

This clone was observed a few times. The rearrangement joins TRBV7-2 to TRBJ2-6; D uncertain. This CDR3 has 17 residues. Trimming stripped 4 bases from V and 3 bases from J, with 16 bases between. Germline V gives CDR1 SGHTA, CDR2 FQGNSA. The CDR3 region is CASSSAPLGYGANVLTF. In DNA, the CDR3 is TGTGCCAGCAGCTCCGCCCCGTTGGGTTATGGGGCCAACGTCCTGACTTTC.

This clone has at least ten counts. This same CDR3 is encoded by further DNA sequences in the sample. The V and J genes are TRBV5-1 and TRBJ2-1, with TRBD2 identical over 8 bases. J gave up 0 bases and V 3 bases, and 2 bases lay outside the gene matches. The CDR3 spans 15 residues. The germline V gene has CDR1 SGHRS and CDR2 YFSETQ. The CDR3 DNA is TGCGCCAGCAGCTCCAGCGGGGGCTCCTACAATGAGCAGTTCTTC. Protein sequence: CASSSSGGSYNEQFF.

This clone was seen only a few times. This chain links TRBV5-1 with TRBJ1-1; D perhaps matches TRBD1 (5 bases). Germline lookup yields CDR1 SGHRS and CDR2 YFSETQ. The CDR3 extends over 15 amino acids. V dropped 0 bases and J dropped 9 bases, with 18 bases sitting between them. The CDR3: CASSLEGDSITQAFF. Written as DNA, the CDR3 is TGCGCCAGCAGCTTGGAAGGTGACAGCATTACACAAGCTTTCTTT.